The rows below give T cell receptor beta chains drawn from one sample of a study of blood T cell repertoires in COVID-19. The protocol was immunoSEQ multiplex PCR, while the TCRdb copy is restricted to in-frame clones and leaves out a portion. Found here are 150,000 or so clones, approximately 82% of them singletons; the top ten hold 13% to 15%. Sequencing used peripheral blood. Source of these receptors: a human donor with acute or convalescent COVID-19. The donor label of this sample is uncertain. CDR3s include the opening cysteine and the closing phenylalanine or tryptophan. A D gene is named only where the DNA matches it firmly. Some rows have no size entry. The others give once, few or many, or a class for an expanded clone.

v_call	d_call	j_call	clone_size	cdr3_aa	cdr3_nt
TRBV29-1	TRBD1	TRBJ1-1	NA	CSVEDRDTEAFF	TGCAGCGTGGAGGACAGGGACACTGAAGCTTTCTTT
TRBV12-5	NA	TRBJ2-3	NA	CATSHGFTDTQYF	TGTGCTACATCTCACGGTTTTACAGATACGCAGTATTTT
TRBV7-9	NA	TRBJ1-5	NA	CASSLGGIGNQPQHF	TGTGCCAGCAGCTTAGGCGGTATTGGCAATCAGCCCCAGCATTTT
TRBV19	TRBD1	TRBJ1-1	once	CASRQGVTEAFF	TGTGCCAGTAGACAGGGGGTAACTGAAGCTTTCTTT
TRBV7-7	NA	TRBJ2-3	NA	CASSLSPQGDTQYF	TGTGCTAGCAGCTTATCCCCCCAGGGAGATACGCAGTATTTT
TRBV30	NA	TRBJ1-2	few	CAWSANYYGYTF	TGTGCCTGGAGTGCCAATTACTATGGCTACACCTTC
TRBV7-2	TRBD1	TRBJ1-4	once	CASNTGGEKLFF	TGTGCCAGCAACACAGGGGGAGAAAAACTGTTTTTT
TRBV7-6	NA	TRBJ1-1	NA	CASSLAGANTEAFF	TGTGCCAGCAGCTTAGCTGGGGCCAACACTGAAGCTTTCTTT
TRBV5-1	NA	TRBJ2-5	NA	CASSLLIPQETQYF	TGCGCCAGCAGCTTGCTAATCCCCCAAGAGACCCAGTACTTC
TRBV5-4	NA	TRBJ2-7	NA	CASSSQGRLTYEQYF	TGTGCCAGCAGCTCCCAGGGTCGGCTCACCTACGAGCAGTACTTC
TRBV12-3/TRBV12-4	NA	TRBJ1-3	once	CASRPGGGDTIYF	TGTGCCAGCAGACCGGGGGGCGGAGACACCATATATTTT
TRBV2	TRBD1	TRBJ1-6	NA	CASSLWDREGSPLHF	TGTGCCAGCAGTCTATGGGACAGGGAGGGTTCACCCCTCCACTTT
TRBV20-1	NA	TRBJ2-1	NA	CSAARYNEQFF	TGCAGTGCTGCCAGATACAATGAGCAGTTCTTC
TRBV30	NA	TRBJ2-3	NA	CAWTPRRGPADTQYF	TGTGCCTGGACCCCCAGGCGGGGCCCCGCAGATACGCAGTATTTT
TRBV5-1	NA	TRBJ1-5	once	CASSLEGNSNQPQHF	TGCGCCAGCAGCCTGGAGGGGAATAGCAATCAGCCCCAGCATTTT
TRBV20-1	NA	TRBJ1-1	NA	CSAPGTEAFF	TGCAGTGCTCCGGGCACTGAAGCTTTCTTT
TRBV19	TRBD2	TRBJ2-2	once	CATRGGRFTGELFF	TGTGCCACTCGGGGGGGCCGCTTTACCGGGGAGCTGTTTTTT
TRBV19	TRBD1	TRBJ1-4	NA	CASSHGQGLLLRYFATNEKLFF	TGTGCCAGTAGTCACGGACAGGGCCTCCTCCTCCGTTATTTTGCAACTAATGAAAAACTGTTTTTT
TRBV6-5	TRBD1	TRBJ2-1	NA	CASSRQGVYNEQFF	TGTGCCAGCAGTCGACAGGGGGTCTACAATGAGCAGTTCTTC
TRBV7-2	TRBD1	TRBJ1-6	NA	CASGRTGGSPLHF	TGTGCCAGCGGCCGGACAGGGGGCTCACCCCTCCACTTT
TRBV7-9	TRBD1	TRBJ2-7	NA	CASSFTRQGYEQYF	TGTGCCAGCAGCTTTACCCGACAGGGGTACGAGCAGTACTTC
TRBV9	TRBD1	TRBJ1-1	NA	CASSPRTGSDTEAFF	TGTGCCAGCAGCCCCCGGACAGGGAGCGACACTGAAGCTTTCTTT
TRBV6-5	TRBD1	TRBJ1-5	once	CASSSGQGINQPQHF	TGTGCCAGCAGTTCGGGACAGGGTATCAATCAGCCCCAGCATTTT
TRBV7-9	TRBD2	TRBJ2-3	NA	CASSFTSGTDTQYF	TGTGCCAGCAGCTTCACTAGCGGCACAGATACGCAGTATTTT
TRBV5-1	NA	TRBJ1-1	NA	CASSWGMTGPTEAFF	TGCGCCAGCAGCTGGGGGATGACAGGACCCACTGAAGCTTTCTTT
TRBV7-3	TRBD1	TRBJ1-1	NA	CASSPGQGGSRTEAFF	TGTGCCAGCAGCCCGGGACAGGGGGGGAGCAGGACTGAAGCTTTCTTT
TRBV3-1/TRBV3-2	NA	TRBJ1-1	NA	CASSQVPQADTEAFF	TGTGCCAGCAGCCAAGTGCCCCAGGCTGACACTGAAGCTTTCTTT
TRBV7-2	NA	TRBJ2-1	NA	CASSLASSSYNEQFF	TGTGCCAGCAGCTTAGCGTCGAGCTCCTACAATGAGCAGTTCTTC
TRBV13	TRBD1	TRBJ1-6	NA	CASSSFRGNSPLHF	TGTGCCAGCAGTTCATTCAGGGGGAATTCACCCCTCCACTTT
TRBV12-5	TRBD1	TRBJ2-2	NA	CASVKGAHTGELFF	TGTGCTAGTGTGAAGGGGGCTCACACCGGGGAGCTGTTTTTT
TRBV6-5	TRBD1	TRBJ1-1	NA	CASSRRDREGDEAFF	TGTGCCAGCAGCCGCAGAGACAGGGAAGGAGATGAAGCTTTCTTT
TRBV6-2/TRBV6-3	TRBD1	TRBJ1-4	NA	CASSRQGAVEKLFF	TGTGCCAGCAGTCGACAGGGGGCAGTTGAAAAACTGTTTTTT
TRBV6-1	TRBD2	TRBJ2-3	NA	CASSEGNLAGVSTDTQYF	TGTGCCAGCAGTGAAGGGAATCTAGCGGGGGTTAGCACAGATACGCAGTATTTT